The TCR beta chain described here comes from a study of cytomegalovirus exposure and HLA in healthy donors. The CDR3 has 13 amino acids. The V end was cut by 0 bases, the J end by 8 bases, with 9 bases between. Per the germline V gene, CDR1 is SGHNT and CDR2 is YYREEE (reference sequence). Profiling relied on immunoSEQ multiplex PCR, and the TCRdb table lists in-frame clones only, not all of them. This sample carries some 45,000 clones, 80% to 95% of them seen once, and the ten largest clones take 5.5% to 6.5%. The sample comprised PBMCs. This receptor was taken from a man aged 18 to 29 in good health and CMV-seronegative. This sequence joins TRBV5-4 and TRBJ1-5; D gene uncertain. The CDR3 DNA reads TGTGCCAGCAGCTTGGCCTCCGGGAAGCCCCAGCATTTT. Translation: CASSLASGKPQHF.